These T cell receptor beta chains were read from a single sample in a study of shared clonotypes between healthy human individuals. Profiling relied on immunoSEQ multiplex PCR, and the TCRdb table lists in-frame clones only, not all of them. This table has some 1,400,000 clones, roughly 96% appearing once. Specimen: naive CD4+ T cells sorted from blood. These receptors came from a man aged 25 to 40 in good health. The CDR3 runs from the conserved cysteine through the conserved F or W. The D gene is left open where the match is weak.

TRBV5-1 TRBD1 CASSQSTGSEAFF
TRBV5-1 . CASSLVPGAAEKGGYTF
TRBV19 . CASSSPPGQGGSSGANVLTF
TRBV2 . CASSDPGSATDTQYF
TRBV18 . CASSPGPVYNEQFF
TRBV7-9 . CASSLIFGQSNEQFF
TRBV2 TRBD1 CASSDTGAPQPQHF
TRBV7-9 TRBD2 CASSLLREAYNEQFF
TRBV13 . CASSFAGRNEKLFF
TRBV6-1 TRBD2 CASSASGRANEQFF
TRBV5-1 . CASSPSWAGDGYTF
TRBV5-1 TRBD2 CASSLGGRLKETQYF
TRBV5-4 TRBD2 CASSRGTSGLSLGETQYF
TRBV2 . CASRLRGSHNEQFF
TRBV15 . CATSRDLSSYNEQFF
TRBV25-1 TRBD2 CASSLAGDNEQFF
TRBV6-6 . CASCQGGHEQYF
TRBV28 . CASSLLTLYSGNTIYF
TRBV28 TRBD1 CASSLDRVSGYTF
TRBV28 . CASSFYENTGELFF
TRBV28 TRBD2 CASSSSQGLAGVGREQYF
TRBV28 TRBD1 CASRGTGTGANVLTF
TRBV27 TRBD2 CASSSKLAGWGNEQFF
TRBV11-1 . CASSVIQGHTEAFF
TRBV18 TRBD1 CASSPGQGFSYEQYF
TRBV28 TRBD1 CASSLEGRGRIQPQHF
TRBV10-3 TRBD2 CAISEVAGDGELFF
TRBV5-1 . CANPCTDTQYF
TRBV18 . CASSPTGRLPYGYTF
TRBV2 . CASRGTPRSGANVLTF
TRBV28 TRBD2 CATGLAGTTDTQYF
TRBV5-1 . CASSAVSAYEQYF
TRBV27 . CASSTQGRAWQPQHF
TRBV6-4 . CAGHFSGRRYQPQHF
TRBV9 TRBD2 CASSALSPGAGGFDEQFF
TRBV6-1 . CASSAIGGYSGNTIYF
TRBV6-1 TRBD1 CASRAGTGTYEQYF
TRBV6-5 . CASGRAEAFF
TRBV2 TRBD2 CASSRTSGSPGTDTQYF